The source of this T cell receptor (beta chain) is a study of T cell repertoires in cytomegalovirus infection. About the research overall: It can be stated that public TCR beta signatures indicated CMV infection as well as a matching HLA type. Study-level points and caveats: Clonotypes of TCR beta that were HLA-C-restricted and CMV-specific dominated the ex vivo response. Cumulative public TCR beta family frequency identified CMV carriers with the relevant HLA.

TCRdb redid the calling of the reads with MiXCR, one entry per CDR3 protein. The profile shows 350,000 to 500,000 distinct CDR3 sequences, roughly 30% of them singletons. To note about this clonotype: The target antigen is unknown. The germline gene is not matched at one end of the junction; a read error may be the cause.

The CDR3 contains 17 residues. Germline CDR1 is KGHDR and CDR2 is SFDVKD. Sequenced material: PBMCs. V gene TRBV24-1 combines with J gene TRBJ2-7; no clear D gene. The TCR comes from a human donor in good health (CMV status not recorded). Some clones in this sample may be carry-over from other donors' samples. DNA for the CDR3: TGTGCCACCAGTGATCCCACTGACCCAAGGTCCTCCTACGAGACGTCCTTC. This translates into CATSDPTDPRSSYETSF.